This T cell receptor (beta chain) stems from a study of T-cell reconstitution after alpha-beta-depleted transplantation in children. Study-level findings and limits: As was reported, about two months after transplant, alpha-beta T cells came from several hundred expanded graft clones. Fresh T-cell production supplied most of the T-cell counts and diversity seen one year after transplant.

Preparation of the TCRbeta library was carried out with unique molecular identifiers. Via MiXCR, TCRdb re-called the PCR reads, giving one row per CDR3 protein. The sample carries 610,000 or so distinct CDR3 sequences, approximately 30% recorded once. This clonotype was seen a handful of times. The target antigen is unknown. This CDR3 spans 13 amino acids. CDR1 and CDR2 from the germline V gene are ENHRY and SYGVKD. With 4 bases removed from V and 2 bases from J, the gap between germline ends came to 9 bases. The sequenced sample was PBMCs, obtained before TCRalphabeta/CD19-depleted stem cell transplant. The V gene is TRBV10-3, the J gene TRBJ2-7; D ambiguous. This TCR was recovered from a boy in the first two years of life with Wiskott-Aldrich syndrome, due to receive a stem cell transplant. Here the CDR3 reads CAISGGIAYEQYF. The CDR3 DNA follows: TGTGCCATCAGTGGTGGGATAGCCTACGAGCAGTACTTC.